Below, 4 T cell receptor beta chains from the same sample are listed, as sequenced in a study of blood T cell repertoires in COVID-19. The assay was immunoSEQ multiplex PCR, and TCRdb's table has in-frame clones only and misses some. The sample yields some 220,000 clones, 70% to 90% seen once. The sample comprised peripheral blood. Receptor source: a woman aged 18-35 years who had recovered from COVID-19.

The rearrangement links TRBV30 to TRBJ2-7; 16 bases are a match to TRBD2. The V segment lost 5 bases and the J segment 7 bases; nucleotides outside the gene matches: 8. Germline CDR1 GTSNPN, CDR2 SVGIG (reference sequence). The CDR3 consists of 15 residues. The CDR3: CAWDPGLAGGPEQYF. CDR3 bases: TGTGCCTGGGATCCGGGACTAGCGGGAGGGCCGGAGCAGTACTTC.

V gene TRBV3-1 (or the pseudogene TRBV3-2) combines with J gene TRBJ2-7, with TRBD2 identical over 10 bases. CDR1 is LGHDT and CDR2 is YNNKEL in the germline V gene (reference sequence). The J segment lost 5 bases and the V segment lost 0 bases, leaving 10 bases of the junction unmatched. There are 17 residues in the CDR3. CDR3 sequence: CASSQDRRLAGVHEQYF. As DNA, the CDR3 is TGTGCCAGCAGCCAAGACAGGAGGCTAGCGGGAGTCCACGAGCAGTACTTC.

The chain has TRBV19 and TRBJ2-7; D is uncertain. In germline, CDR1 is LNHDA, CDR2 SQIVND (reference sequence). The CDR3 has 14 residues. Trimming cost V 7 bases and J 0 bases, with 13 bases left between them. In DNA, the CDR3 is TGTGCCAGTACCCTTTCAATGAGCTCCTACGAGCAGTACTTC. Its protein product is CASTLSMSSYEQYF.

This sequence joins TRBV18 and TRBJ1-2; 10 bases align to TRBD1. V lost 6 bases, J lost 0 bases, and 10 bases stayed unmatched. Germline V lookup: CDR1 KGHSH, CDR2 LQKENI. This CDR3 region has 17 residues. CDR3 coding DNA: TGTGCCAGCTCCCGCGGGACAGGGGCCCTAGCTAACTATGGCTACACCTTC. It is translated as CASSRGTGALANYGYTF.